The clone carrying this T cell receptor beta chain was counted only a few times. J gave up 3 bases and V 0 bases, and 2 bases lay outside the gene matches. The CDR3 runs 16 residues. CDR1 is MNHEY and CDR2 is SMNVEV in the germline V gene (reference sequence). The sample belongs to a study of blood T cell repertoires in COVID-19. Study context: Sites in the United States, Italy and Spain provided acute and convalescent COVID-19 samples. In each case, the material was cDNA or gDNA derived from T cells, B-cell-depleted T cells, or PBMCs.

TCRdb's table, derived via immunoSEQ multiplex PCR, lists solely in-frame clones and lacks some. This table holds a few hundred thousand clones, roughly 88% found once. Sequences were obtained from PBMCs or T cells enriched from blood (not recorded which). The rearrangement joins TRBV27 to TRBJ2-1, with TRBD1 matching over 10 bases. This clonotype was sampled from a woman in her twenties or thirties who had recovered from COVID-19. The CDR3 DNA follows: TGTGCCAGCAGTTTATCGGGGACAGGGGACTACAATGAGCAGTTCTTC. Translating gives CASSLSGTGDYNEQFF.